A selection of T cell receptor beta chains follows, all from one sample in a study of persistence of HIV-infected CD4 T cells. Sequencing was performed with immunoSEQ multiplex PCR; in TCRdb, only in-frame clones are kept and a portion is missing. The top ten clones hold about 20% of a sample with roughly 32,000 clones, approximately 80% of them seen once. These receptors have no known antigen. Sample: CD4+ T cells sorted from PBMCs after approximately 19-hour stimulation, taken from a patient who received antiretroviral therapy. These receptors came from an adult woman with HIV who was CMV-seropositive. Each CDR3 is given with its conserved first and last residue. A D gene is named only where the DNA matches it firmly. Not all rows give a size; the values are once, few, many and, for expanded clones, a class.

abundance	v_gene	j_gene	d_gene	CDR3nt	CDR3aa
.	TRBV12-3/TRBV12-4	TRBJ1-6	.	TGTGCCAGCAAGGTGAATAATTCACCCCTCCACTTT	CASKVNNSPLHF
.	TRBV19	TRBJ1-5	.	TGTGCCAGTAGCCCGGTCTATTCAGATCAGCCCCAGCATTTT	CASSPVYSDQPQHF
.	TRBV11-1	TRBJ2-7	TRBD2	TGTGCCAGCAGCTCCAAGACTAGCGGGGGTACCTACGAGCAGTACTTC	CASSSKTSGGTYEQYF
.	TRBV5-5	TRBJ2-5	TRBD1	TGTGCCAGCAGCTTGGATGTGGGGACAGGGAACCTACAAGAGACCCAGTACTTC	CASSLDVGTGNLQETQYF
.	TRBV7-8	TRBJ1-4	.	TGTGCCTCGAGGGTCAGGGAAGGGAATGAAAAACTGTTTTTT	CASRVREGNEKLFF
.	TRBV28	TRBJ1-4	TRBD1	TGTGCCAGCAGCGGGGACAGAGGGAAGGAAAAACTGTTTTTT	CASSGDRGKEKLFF
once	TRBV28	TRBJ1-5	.	TGTGCCAGCAGTTGGGGGGATTCACAGCCCCAGCATTTT	CASSWGDSQPQHF
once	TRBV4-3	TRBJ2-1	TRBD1	TGCGCCAGCAGCCAAGATTTAGGGACAGGGGGCGTCGCGGGACCCTACAATGAGCAGTTCTTC	CASSQDLGTGGVAGPYNEQFF
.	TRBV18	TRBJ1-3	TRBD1	TGTGCCAGCTCACCGCTAAGACAGGGGGACACCATATATTTT	CASSPLRQGDTIYF
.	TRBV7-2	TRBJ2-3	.	TGTGCCAGCAGCTTGGGTCCGGGGGCGACGGATACGCAGTATTTT	CASSLGPGATDTQYF
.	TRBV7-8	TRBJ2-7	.	TGTGCCAGCAGCCCTACCGGGCACGAGCAGTACTTC	CASSPTGHEQYF
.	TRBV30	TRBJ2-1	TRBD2	TGTGCCTGGACCCACCCACTAGCGGATCTTTACAATGAGCAGTTCTTC	CAWTHPLADLYNEQFF
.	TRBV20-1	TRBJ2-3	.	TGCAGTGCTCGTGACTGGGCTTTAGCTAGTTCCTCCCCAGATACGCAGTATTTT	CSARDWALASSSPDTQYF
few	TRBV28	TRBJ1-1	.	TGTGCCAGCAGTTTAGGCGCCACAGCTCGGGCTTTCTTT	CASSLGATARAFF
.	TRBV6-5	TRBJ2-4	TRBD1	TGTGCCAGCACCCGGACAGGGGATGGCAAAAACATTCAGTACTTC	CASTRTGDGKNIQYF
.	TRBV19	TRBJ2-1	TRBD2	TGTGCCGTGACTAGCGGAAGGTACGGTGAGCAGTTCTTC	CAVTSGRYGEQFF
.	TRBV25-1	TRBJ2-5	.	TGTGCCAGCAGTGCCGGGGGCGGGCGGCAAAAAGAGACCCAGTACTTC	CASSAGGGRQKETQYF
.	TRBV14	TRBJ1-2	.	TGTGCCAGCAGCCAAGAAAAGACCGGACGTCTCGACTATGGCTACACCTTC	CASSQEKTGRLDYGYTF
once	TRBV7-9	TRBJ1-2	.	TGTGCCAGCAGCTTGGGGGCGTCGGATACTTATGGCTACACCTTC	CASSLGASDTYGYTF
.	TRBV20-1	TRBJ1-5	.	TGCAGTGCTAGTACCCCACTTCAGCCCCAGCATTTT	CSASTPLQPQHF
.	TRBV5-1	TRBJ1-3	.	TGCGCCAGCAGCCCGACACCTCAATACGGTGGAAACACCATATATTTT	CASSPTPQYGGNTIYF
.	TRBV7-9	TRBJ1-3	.	TGTGCCAGCAGCCCCCCTGGTGTAGACGGAAACACCATATATTTT	CASSPPGVDGNTIYF
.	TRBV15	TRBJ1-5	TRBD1	TGTGCCACCAGCGGATCACAGGGGTATCATCAGCCCCAGCATTTT	CATSGSQGYHQPQHF
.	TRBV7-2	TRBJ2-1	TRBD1	TGTGCCAGCAGCTCGACAGGGGTGAATGAGCAGTTCTTC	CASSSTGVNEQFF
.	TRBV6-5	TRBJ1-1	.	TGTGCCAGCAGCCTGGGGGTGGAGAGGAACACTGAAGCTTTCTTT	CASSLGVERNTEAFF
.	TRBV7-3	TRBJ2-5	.	TGTGCCAGCAGCCGAAGCAAAGAAGAGACCCAGTACTTC	CASSRSKEETQYF
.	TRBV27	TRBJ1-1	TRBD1	TGTGCCAGCAGCTACCGGGGACAGGGTCGCCGTTCTGCTGAAGCTTTCTTT	CASSYRGQGRRSAEAFF
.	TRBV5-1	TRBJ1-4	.	TGCGCCAGCAGCTTGGTAGTGGGTGCAACTAATGAAAAACTGTTTTTT	CASSLVVGATNEKLFF
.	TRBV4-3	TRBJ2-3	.	TGCGCCAGCAGCCAAGATGGCCCGGGACTCACAGATACGCAGTATTTT	CASSQDGPGLTDTQYF
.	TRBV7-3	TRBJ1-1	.	TGTGCCAGCAGCTTGGCGGGGAAGGACACTGAAGCTTTCTTT	CASSLAGKDTEAFF
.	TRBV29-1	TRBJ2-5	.	TGCAGCGTAGAATGGGGCAGGGGCGAGACCCAGTACTTC	CSVEWGRGETQYF
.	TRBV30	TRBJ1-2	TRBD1	TGTGCCTGGAGTGGGGCAGGGGGCCTCTATGGCTACACCTTC	CAWSGAGGLYGYTF
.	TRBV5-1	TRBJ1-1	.	TGCGCCAGCAGCGCCGGGCCCGGGGTGACCGCTGAAGCTTTCTTT	CASSAGPGVTAEAFF
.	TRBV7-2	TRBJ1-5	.	TGTGCCAGCAGCTCCTATAGCAATCAGCCCCAGCATTTT	CASSSYSNQPQHF
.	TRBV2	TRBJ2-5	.	TGTGCCAGCAGTATTAAACGGGAGACCCAGTACTTC	CASSIKRETQYF
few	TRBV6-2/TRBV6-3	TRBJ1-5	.	TGTGCCAGCAGTTTCGATTTAGGTTTGAGAGGGAGTAGCAATCAGCCCCAGCATTTT	CASSFDLGLRGSSNQPQHF
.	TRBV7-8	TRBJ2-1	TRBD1	TGTGCCAGCAGCACGGGGACAGGTCCAAGGCTCTTC	CASSTGTGPRLF
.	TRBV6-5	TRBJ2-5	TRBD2	TGTGCCAGCAGTTACTCGACGCGGGGGGGCCAGGAGACCCAGTACTTC	CASSYSTRGGQETQYF
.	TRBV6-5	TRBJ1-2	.	TGTGCCAGCAGTTACAGCCAAGTCGATGGCTACACCTTC	CASSYSQVDGYTF
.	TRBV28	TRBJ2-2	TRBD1	TGTGCCAGCAGTCTGACAGGGGGCTCGGCCGGGGAGCTGTTTTTT	CASSLTGGSAGELFF
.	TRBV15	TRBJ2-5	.	TGTGCCACCAGCAGAGATGGGGGCAACCAAGAGACCCAGTACTTC	CATSRDGGNQETQYF
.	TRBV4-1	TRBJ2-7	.	TGCGCCAGCAGCCAAGACACCCGCTACGAGCAGTACTTC	CASSQDTRYEQYF
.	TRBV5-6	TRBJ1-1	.	TGTGCCAGCAGCTTGGGGTTTGAAGCTTTCTTT	CASSLGFEAFF
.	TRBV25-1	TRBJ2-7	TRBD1	TGTGCCAGCAGTCCCCGGGACAGGGGCCACCGTAACTACGAGCAGTACTTC	CASSPRDRGHRNYEQYF
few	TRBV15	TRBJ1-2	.	TGTGCCACCAGCAAGGCGGGATACGGCGGCTACACCTTC	CATSKAGYGGYTF
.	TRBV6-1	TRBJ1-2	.	TGTGCCAGCAGTGAAGGTCAGGGTCGGGATGGCTACACCTTC	CASSEGQGRDGYTF
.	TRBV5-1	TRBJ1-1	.	TGCGCCAGCAGCGTGGGACAGAACACTGAAGCTTTCTTT	CASSVGQNTEAFF
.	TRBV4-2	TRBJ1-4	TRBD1	TGTGCCAGCAGCCAAGATCCGGGACAGGGGGATGAAAAACTGTTTTTT	CASSQDPGQGDEKLFF
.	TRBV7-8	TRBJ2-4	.	TGTGCCAGCAGCTTAGGTGTGGGAATTTATGGAGCTGCCAAAAACATTCAGTACTTC	CASSLGVGIYGAAKNIQYF
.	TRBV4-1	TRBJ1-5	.	TGCGCCAGCAGCCAAGATCCAGGGCAGGTCCGCAATCAGCCCCAGCATTTT	CASSQDPGQVRNQPQHF
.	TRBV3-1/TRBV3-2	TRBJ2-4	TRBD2	TGTGCCAGCAGCCAAGATCGGGGGGACCTAAACATTCAGTACTTC	CASSQDRGDLNIQYF